The clone carrying this TCR beta chain was seen many times. Its target is not known. The entry originates in a study of T-cell memory formation after mild COVID-19. Study-wide results and limits: The authors did not confirm SARS-CoV-2 specificity of second-wave clones peaking day 37.

Each CDR3 protein is one row after TCRdb ran MiXCR on the 5' RACE reads. Of about 150,000 distinct CDR3 sequences listed, 6% to 6.5% are singletons. The sequenced material came from PBMCs or a T cell subset sorted from them (not recorded which). The sequence came from an adult woman who had mild COVID-19 (a few samples of this study predate the infection). Cell type and time point are not known.

CDR3 DNA: TGCGCCAGCAGCCGGGGACTAGCGGGAGAAGTGGAGACCCAGTACTTC. Amino acids: CASSRGLAGEVETQYF. The rearrangement joins TRBV5-1 to TRBJ2-5; 14 positions match TRBD2. This CDR3 is 16 amino acids long. Germline V CDR1 and CDR2: SGHRS, YFSETQ. V trimming: 4 bases; J trimming: 5 bases; junction bases outside the gene matches: 7.